The present TCR beta chain was sequenced within a study of T cell responses to AZD1222 COVID-19 vaccine. Looking at the study overall: Doses given second, at about 4 or about 12 weeks, were pooled. Notes on the study in general: Every sample of the repertoires postdated the peak T cell response. Dominant at 160-218 and 743-854, vaccine-associated CD4 TCRs also spanned spike. Nearly half of spike-specific TCRs reportedly go after variant regions that carry no mutations.

In germline, CDR1 is MGHRA, CDR2 YSYEKL. The CDR3 sequence is 16 residues long. Trimming took 4 bases from V and 5 from J; bases not matched to a gene: 8. Using immunoSEQ multiplex PCR, the repertoire was profiled, and TCRdb retains in-frame clones only, with some absent. The sample includes roughly 130,000 clones, roughly 87% of them seen just once. With respect to this clone: The antigen remains unidentified.

This sequence joins TRBV4-1 and TRBJ1-4, with 9 bases fitting TRBD1. The sequence was collected from an adult in good health. Sample: peripheral blood, taken on day 0 of AZD1222 vaccination. CDR3 in DNA: TGCGCCAGCAGCCCCCGGGACAGGGTTGGGAATGAAAAACTGTTTTTT. It translates to CASSPRDRVGNEKLFF.